This T cell receptor gamma chain derives from a study of gamma delta lymphoproliferative disorders and STAT genes. Study summary: The LymphoTrack Dx TCRG Assay amplified gamma chains from at least 50 ng of genomic DNA. General study results and limits: Patient gamma repertoires clustered apart from healthy controls; delta did not. Low-frequency NGS calls may be less specific; leukemic clone sharing needs confirmation.

TCRdb reran clone calling via CATT on the multiplex PCR reads. The sample holds approximately 1,200 gamma-chain clones, about 8.6% seen once. This clone was counted only a few times. Antigen specificity is unknown. No DNA is shown, since the ends of the CDR3 on it are uncertain; the CDR3 is the one TCRdb lists. The receptor sequences were amplified from genomic DNA of peripheral blood mononuclear cells. All samples were taken off therapy or before therapy. The CDR3 extends over 15 residues, inclusive of both ends. The rearrangement links TRGV11 to TRGJ1 or TRGJ2. TRGV11 is identified as an open reading frame with a role that is uncertain. Sequences were obtained from blood. The clonotype comes from a human donor with gamma-delta T-cell large granular lymphocyte leukemia. This CDR3 reads CTTVPAGLWDPKKLF.